The rows below give T cell receptor beta chains drawn from one sample of a study of blood T cell repertoires in COVID-19. The assay was immunoSEQ multiplex PCR, and TCRdb's table has in-frame clones only and misses some. In the table there are fewer than 300,000 clones, roughly 80% of which are singletons. The specimen sequenced was PBMCs or T cells enriched from blood (not recorded which). All receptors come from a man in his forties who had been exposed to COVID-19. Both conserved end residues are part of each CDR3. D genes are given only for firm matches.

cdr3_aa,cdr3_nt,j_call,v_call,d_call
CASSPPRDTQYF,TGTGCCAGCAGCCCCCCTCGAGATACGCAGTATTTT,TRBJ2-3,TRBV6-5,NA
CASSGRGRSGNTIYF,TGTGCCAGCAGCGGACGGGGTCGCTCTGGAAACACCATATATTTT,TRBJ1-3,TRBV9,NA
CARSWGQVGSGELFF,TGTGCCAGAAGCTGGGGACAGGTGGGTTCCGGGGAGCTGTTTTTT,TRBJ2-2,TRBV5-3,TRBD1
CASSFFLAGNTDTQYF,TGCGCCAGCAGCTTTTTCCTAGCGGGAAACACAGATACGCAGTATTTT,TRBJ2-3,TRBV5-1,TRBD2
CAWATFHGSGNTIYF,TGTGCCTGGGCCACTTTTCACGGCTCTGGAAACACCATATATTTT,TRBJ1-3,TRBV30,NA
CASSQDWRRSSYNEQFF,TGTGCCAGCAGCCAAGACTGGCGGAGGAGCTCCTACAATGAGCAGTTCTTC,TRBJ2-1,TRBV4-2,NA
CSALDRNQGIQYF,TGCAGCGCTTTGGACAGAAACCAGGGTATTCAGTACTTC,TRBJ2-4,TRBV29-1,NA
CASSSPRGIYEQYF,TGTGCCAGCAGCTCCCCGAGGGGGATCTACGAGCAGTACTTC,TRBJ2-7,TRBV3-1/TRBV3-2,NA
CASSLVVTRAEGIYEQYF,TGTGCCAGCAGCTTGGTGGTGACTCGAGCGGAGGGTATATACGAGCAGTACTTC,TRBJ2-7,TRBV5-6,NA
CASSPRGDRDYNEQFF,TGTGCCAGCAGCCCGCGGGGCGATCGAGACTACAATGAGCAGTTCTTC,TRBJ2-1,TRBV7-9,NA
CASSGQTGARNEQFF,TGCGCCAGCAGCGGACAGACAGGGGCGCGGAATGAGCAGTTCTTC,TRBJ2-1,TRBV5-1,TRBD1
CASSILGTSVNEQFF,TGTGCCAGTAGTATCCTAGGGACTAGCGTAAATGAGCAGTTCTTC,TRBJ2-1,TRBV19,TRBD2